Each of the 18 T cell receptor beta chains below was sequenced from the same sample in a study of blood T cell repertoires in COVID-19. This table comes from immunoSEQ multiplex PCR, and its TCRdb copy is limited to in-frame clones, with some not included. The sample consists of about 210,000 clones, approximately 86% of them appearing once. Source material: peripheral blood. The source of these receptors is a man aged 60-69 years with acute or convalescent COVID-19.

The chain is built from TRBV21-1 and TRBJ2-2; no check of the table's D call, TRBD1, against the DNA was made. TRBV21-1 is assigned pseudogene status. The CDR3 sequence is 14 residues long. The CDR3 reads CASSARQGSGELFF. The CDR3 coding sequence is TGTGCCAGCAGCGCAAGACAGGGATCCGGGGAGCTGTTTTTT.

The genes are TRBV2 and TRBJ1-1, with D hard to call. CDR1 SNHLY and CDR2 FYNNEI come from the germline V gene. Trimming took off 0 bases at V and 0 bases at J, with 14 bases between the two ends. The CDR3 length is 17 residues. CDR3 residues: CASSEAPGRGLNTEAFF. CDR3 DNA: TGTGCCAGCAGTGAAGCTCCCGGTAGAGGGTTGAACACTGAAGCTTTCTTT.

This clone was seen a single time. The chain joins TRBV9 to TRBJ1-2; tentative D call: TRBD1 (6 bases). CDR3 length: 16 amino acids. Germline V gene sequence: CDR1 SGDLS, CDR2 YYNGEE. Trimming took 4 bases from V and 6 from J, leaving 22 bases between them. Written as DNA, the CDR3 is TGTGCCAGCAGCCCCCGTTACGAGAGCAGGGGTGATGGCTACACCTTC. Its protein product is CASSPRYESRGDGYTF.

V and J are TRBV10-3 and TRBJ2-7; 9 bases match TRBD1. The CDR3 loop spans 17 amino acids. V shed 6 bases and J 1 base; nucleotides not matched to a gene: 13. Germline CDR1 is ENHRY and CDR2 is SYGVKD. The CDR3 region is CAISSAPGQGPSYEQYF. The CDR3, as DNA: TGTGCCATCAGCTCAGCACCGGGACAGGGACCATCCTACGAGCAGTACTTC.

The chain joins TRBV7-2 to TRBJ1-1, with 8 bases matching TRBD1. The V segment lost 2 bases and the J segment 1 base; nucleotides outside the gene matches: 9. CDR3 length equals 17 residues. Germline V gives CDR1 SGHTA, CDR2 FQGNSA. The CDR3 is CASSLKGLQGENTEAFF. The CDR3 DNA is TGTGCCAGCAGCTTAAAGGGCCTACAGGGGGAGAACACTGAAGCTTTCTTT.

The V call is TRBV6-5, the J call TRBJ1-2; 9 bases match TRBD1. CDR1 MNHEY and CDR2 SVGAGI come from the germline V gene. There are 15 residues in the CDR3. Losses at the gene ends were 7 bases for V and 8 bases for J; bases not matched to a gene: 14. CDR3 residues: CASIQGGTGTKGYTF. CDR3 sequence (DNA): TGTGCCAGCATTCAAGGGGGGACAGGGACAAAGGGCTACACCTTC.

V usage is TRBV7-2 and J usage is TRBJ2-5; possible D gene TRBD2, 5 bases. The CDR3 is 15 amino acids. The V end lost 3 bases, the J end lost 5 bases, and 16 bases lay between the germline ends. Germline values: CDR1 SGHTA, CDR2 FQGNSA. CDR3 loop: CASSFLQRAEETQYF. CDR3 in DNA: TGTGCCAGCAGCTTCCTACAGAGGGCCGAGGAGACCCAGTACTTC.

The V gene is TRBV7-7, the J gene TRBJ2-7, with D perhaps matching TRBD2 (7 bases). This CDR3 has 16 residues. Per germline, CDR1 SSHAT and CDR2 FNYEAQ (reference sequence). Trimming removed 1 base from V and 2 bases from J, with 15 bases in between. The CDR3 DNA reads as TGTGCCAGCAGCTTAGGTCTTGGCGGGGGCCCCTACGAGCAGTACTTC. This codes for CASSLGLGGGPYEQYF.

The CDR3 bases are TGTGCCAGCAGCCAACGACAGACCTACAATGAGCAGTTCTTC. Translation: CASSQRQTYNEQFF. This chain links TRBV3-1 (or the pseudogene TRBV3-2) with TRBJ2-1, with D tentatively TRBD1 (5 bases). This CDR3 contains 14 residues. Per the germline V gene, CDR1 is LGHDT and CDR2 is YNNKEL (reference sequence). Trimming took off 2 bases at V and 2 bases at J, with 7 bases between the two ends.

The chain recombines TRBV4-1 with TRBJ2-7, with 11 bases lining up with TRBD2. This CDR3 contains 15 residues. Germline loops: CDR1 MGHRA, CDR2 YSYEKL. V was pared by 6 bases and J by 2 bases, with 6 bases of the junction left unmatched. Here the CDR3 DNA reads TGCGCCAGCAGACCCGATAGCGGGGGGGCCTACGAGCAGTACTTC. Its translation: CASRPDSGGAYEQYF.

This clone was observed a few times. This chain joins TRBV7-9 and TRBJ2-1; 15 positions match TRBD2. CDR3 length: 18 amino acids. Germline assignment: CDR1 SEHNR and CDR2 FQNEAQ (reference sequence). Trimming removed 4 bases from V and 2 bases from J; junction bases left unmatched: 6. In DNA, the CDR3 is TGTGCCAGCAGCTCCGGGACTAGCGGGGGGAGAACCTACAATGAGCAGTTCTTC. Translating it yields CASSSGTSGGRTYNEQFF. Drawing the rest from reference TRBV7-9 and TRBJ2-1, the complete variable domain is DTGVSQNPRHKITKRGQNVTFRCDPISEHNRLYWYRQTLGQGPEFLTYFQNEAQLEKSRLLSDRFSAERPKGSFSTLEIQRTEQGDSAMYLCASSSGTSGGRTYNEQFFGPGTRLTVL.

The chain has TRBV5-6 and TRBJ2-3, with 11 bases fitting TRBD2. Germline CDR1 SGHDT, CDR2 YYEEEE. J was trimmed by 1 base and V by 4 bases; bases with no gene match: 14. The CDR3 covers 19 residues. This chain's CDR3 is CASSARGTSGGLGTDTQYF. CDR3 nucleotide sequence: TGTGCCAGCAGCGCCCGGGGGACTAGCGGAGGGTTGGGCACAGATACGCAGTATTTT.

The chain employs TRBV18 and TRBJ1-1; no definite D call. This CDR3 is built from 15 residues. The germline V gene encodes CDR1 KGHSH and CDR2 LQKENI. V was shortened by 1 base and J by 0 bases, with 9 bases between the two germline ends. For the CDR3, the DNA is TGTGCCAGCTCACCACGGGCGCCGGTGAACACTGAAGCTTTCTTT. Its protein is CASSPRAPVNTEAFF.

The V call is TRBV11-3, the J call TRBJ2-2, with TRBD1 matching 9 bases. The CDR3 covers 17 residues. Germline-derived CDR1 and CDR2 are SGHNT and YENEEA. Trimming took 4 bases from V and 6 from J; bases not matched to a gene: 12. The CDR3 reads CASSSIQTGGVSGELFF. DNA of the CDR3: TGTGCCAGCAGCTCGATACAAACAGGGGGCGTCTCCGGGGAGCTGTTTTTT.

The chain recombines TRBV5-1 with TRBJ1-5; tentative D call: TRBD1 (5 bases). Trimming cost V 5 bases and J 2 bases, with 11 bases left between them. Germline V gene data show CDR1 as SGHRS and CDR2 as YFSETQ. The CDR3 totals 14 residues. CDR3 sequence: CASRPQGGNQPQHF. The CDR3 DNA is TGCGCCAGCAGGCCGCAGGGTGGCAATCAGCCCCAGCATTTT.

The CDR3 loop is CASSIDRGNQETQYF. In nucleotides, the CDR3 is TGTGCCAGCAGCATAGACAGGGGGAACCAAGAGACCCAGTACTTC. The V and J genes are TRBV9 and TRBJ2-5, with 9 bases identical to TRBD1. Trimming at V came to 4 bases and at J to 0 bases, leaving 4 bases not matched to a gene. The germline CDR1 and CDR2 sequences are SGDLS and YYNGEE. This CDR3 has 15 residues.

The genes are TRBV13 and TRBJ2-7; D tentatively reads TRBD1 or TRBD2 (5 bases each). In germline, CDR1 is PRHDT, CDR2 FYEKMQ (reference sequence). The CDR3 extends over 14 amino acids. V lost 5 bases, J lost 5 bases, and 16 bases lay in between. Here the CDR3 reads CASSVEGSGNEQYF. The DNA for the CDR3 is TGTGCCAGCAGCGTAGAGGGGTCAGGTAACGAGCAGTACTTC.

V usage is TRBV28 and J usage is TRBJ2-5; 7 bases agree with TRBD1. The length of the CDR3 is 21 residues. The germline gives CDR1 MDHEN, CDR2 SYDVKM. The V segment lost 6 bases and the J segment 2 bases; nucleotides outside the gene matches: 27. The CDR3 loop is CASSRGFMAGGKGVGQETQYF. The CDR3 nucleotides read TGTGCCAGCAGCCGGGGTTTTATGGCAGGGGGAAAAGGAGTGGGGCAAGAGACCCAGTACTTC.